This entry features one T cell receptor (beta chain) sequence. TCRdb keeps only in-frame clones here, not all; method: immunoSEQ multiplex PCR. Of around 46,000 clones in the sample, about 74% were seen once. The data belong to a study of OX40 agonist ivuxolimab in advanced cancers. This sample comprised CD4+ or CD8+ T cells sorted from blood, obtained in a trial of the OX40 agonist ivuxolimab. The sequence was collected from an adult with an advanced solid tumor such as melanoma, head and neck, liver or kidney cancer.

The CDR3 DNA reads as TGCAGTGTTGACGGAGACAATGAGCAGTTCTTC. This translates into CSVDGDNEQFF. The chain links TRBV20-1 to TRBJ2-1; D gene uncertain. V was shortened by 7 bases and J by 5 bases, with 9 bases between the two germline ends. The CDR3 consists of 11 residues. Germline CDR1 reads DFQATT; CDR2 reads SNEGSKA (reference sequence).